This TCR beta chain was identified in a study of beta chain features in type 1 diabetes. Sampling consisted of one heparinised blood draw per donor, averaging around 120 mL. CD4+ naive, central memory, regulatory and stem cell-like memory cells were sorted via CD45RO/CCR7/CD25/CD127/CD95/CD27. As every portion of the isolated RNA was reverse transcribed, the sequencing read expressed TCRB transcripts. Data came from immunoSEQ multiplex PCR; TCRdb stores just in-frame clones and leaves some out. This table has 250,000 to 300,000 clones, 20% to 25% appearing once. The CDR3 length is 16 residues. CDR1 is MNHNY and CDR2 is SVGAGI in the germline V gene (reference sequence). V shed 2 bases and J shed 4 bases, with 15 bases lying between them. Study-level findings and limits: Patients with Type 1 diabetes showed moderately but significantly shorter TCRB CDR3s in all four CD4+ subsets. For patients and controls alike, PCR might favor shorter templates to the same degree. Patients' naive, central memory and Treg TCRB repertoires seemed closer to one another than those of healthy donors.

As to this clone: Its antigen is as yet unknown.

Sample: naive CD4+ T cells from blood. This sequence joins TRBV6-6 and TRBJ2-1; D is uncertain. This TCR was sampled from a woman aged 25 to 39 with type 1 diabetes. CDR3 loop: CASSYSEDYGYNEQFF. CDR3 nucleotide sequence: TGTGCCAGCAGTTACAGTGAGGATTACGGATACAATGAGCAGTTCTTC.